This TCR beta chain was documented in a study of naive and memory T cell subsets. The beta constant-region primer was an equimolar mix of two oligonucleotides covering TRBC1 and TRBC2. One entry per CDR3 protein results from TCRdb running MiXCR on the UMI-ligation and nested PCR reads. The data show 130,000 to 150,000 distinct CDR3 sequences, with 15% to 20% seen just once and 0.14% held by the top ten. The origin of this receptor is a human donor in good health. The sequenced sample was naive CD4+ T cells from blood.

CDR3 loop: CSVVSEYEQYF. The CDR3 DNA is TGCAGCGTTGTGTCAGAGTACGAGCAGTACTTC. The V gene is TRBV29-1, the J gene TRBJ2-7; no clear D gene. Germline-derived CDR1 and CDR2 are SQVTM and ANQGSEA. The CDR3 contains 11 residues. Trimming pared 4 bases from V and 4 bases from J, leaving 8 bases between.